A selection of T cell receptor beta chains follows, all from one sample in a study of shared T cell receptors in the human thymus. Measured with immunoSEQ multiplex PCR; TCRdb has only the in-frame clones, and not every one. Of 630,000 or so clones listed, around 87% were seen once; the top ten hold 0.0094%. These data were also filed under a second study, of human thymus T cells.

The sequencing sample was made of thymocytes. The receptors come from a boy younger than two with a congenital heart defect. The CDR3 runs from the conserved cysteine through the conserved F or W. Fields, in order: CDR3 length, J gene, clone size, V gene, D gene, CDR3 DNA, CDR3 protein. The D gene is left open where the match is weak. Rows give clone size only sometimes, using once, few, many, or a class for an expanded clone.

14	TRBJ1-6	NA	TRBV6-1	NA	TGTGCCAGCAGTGAAGTGGATCAGGGTTCACCCCTCCACTTT	CASSEVDQGSPLHF
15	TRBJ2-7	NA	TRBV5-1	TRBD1	TGCGCCAGCAGCATTTACCAGGGGGCGGTCTACGAGCAGTACTTC	CASSIYQGAVYEQYF
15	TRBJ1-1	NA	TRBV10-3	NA	TGTGCCATCAGTGTTCATCAGGGGTTGAACACTGAAGCTTTCTTT	CAISVHQGLNTEAFF
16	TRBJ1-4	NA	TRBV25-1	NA	TGTGCCAGCAGTGGGTCCCACGGGGGGCCTAATGAAAAACTGTTTTTT	CASSGSHGGPNEKLFF
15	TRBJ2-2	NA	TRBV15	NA	TGTGCCACCAGCATACACGGGGAGAACACCGGGGAGCTGTTTTTT	CATSIHGENTGELFF
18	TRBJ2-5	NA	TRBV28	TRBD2	TGTGCCAGCAGTTCCCCCCCCGGGACTAGCGGGGAACAAGAGACCCAGTACTTC	CASSSPPGTSGEQETQYF
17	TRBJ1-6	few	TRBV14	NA	TGTGCCAGCAGCCAAGGATTACACGAGCCGGGGAATTCACCCCTCCACTTT	CASSQGLHEPGNSPLHF
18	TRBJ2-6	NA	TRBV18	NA	TGTGCCAGCTCACTCGGACAGCCAAAGAGCTCTGGGGCCAACGTCCTGACTTTC	CASSLGQPKSSGANVLTF
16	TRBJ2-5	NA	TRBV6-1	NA	TGTGCCAGCAGTGAACGCGGTACAGGCAAGGGAGAGACCCAGTACTTC	CASSERGTGKGETQYF
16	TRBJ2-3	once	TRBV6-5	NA	TGTGCCAGCAGTTACAGTAGGTTTATAGCCACAGATACGCAGTATTTT	CASSYSRFIATDTQYF
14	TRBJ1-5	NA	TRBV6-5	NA	TGTGCCAGCAGCCCAAACAGGGAAAATCAGCCCCAGCATTTT	CASSPNRENQPQHF
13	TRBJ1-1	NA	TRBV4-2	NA	TGTGCCAGCAGCCATTTTAAGAACACTGAAGCTTTCTTT	CASSHFKNTEAFF
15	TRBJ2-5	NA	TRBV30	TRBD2	TGTGCCTGGAGTGTACGGCTAGCGGGGAAAGAGACCCAGTACTTC	CAWSVRLAGKETQYF
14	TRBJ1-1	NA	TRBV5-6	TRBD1	TGTGCCAGCAGCCCCGGACAGGGTCTCGCTGAAGCTTTCTTT	CASSPGQGLAEAFF
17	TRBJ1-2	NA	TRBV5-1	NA	TGCGCCAGCAGCTCGCAGGAAGCTGCGAGTACTAACTATGGCTACACCTTC	CASSSQEAASTNYGYTF
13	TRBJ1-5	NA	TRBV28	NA	TGTGCCAGCAGTTTCCGGGGGTGGCAGCCCCAGCATTTT	CASSFRGWQPQHF
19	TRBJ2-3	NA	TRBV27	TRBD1	TGTGCCAGCAGTCCCCTCATTGGGGCGGACAGGGGGCAGGCAGATACGCAGTATTTT	CASSPLIGADRGQADTQYF
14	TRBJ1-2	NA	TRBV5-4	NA	TGTGCCAGCAGCTTGGCCCACGGTAACTATGGCTACACCTTC	CASSLAHGNYGYTF